Included here is one TCR beta chain sequence, with context. No antigen is known for it. Base qualities are not at hand, and no much larger clone is one base apart. A MiSeq instrument was used for deep resolution sequencing, which targeted depths ranging from 1 in 1 million up to 1 in 200,000 T cells, with coverage averaging 10x for each clonotype. TCR beta libraries were generated with the immunoSEQ hsTCRB Kit. As for how the authors treated the data: ImmunoSEQ Data Assistant and ImmunoSEQ Analyzer were used for data analysis, and V, D and J genes were assigned according to IMGT definitions. Clonality was computed as one minus normalized Shannon entropy of productive rearrangement frequencies, ranging from 0 to 1. Only overrepresented clonotypes making up at least 0.05% of each patient's repertoire were included in the public clonotype analysis. Thirteen age-matched healthy donor repertoires from immuneACCESS were used as controls for clonality. This immuneACCESS table, as held by TCRdb, lists in-frame sequences with V and J called but not all clones. Of the missing ones, under half trace to an unresolved V gene in checked studies; the others have no known cause. The V and J calls and clone size come from that table; D and trimming were worked out from the DNA. This sample lists about 27,000 clones; over 55% were detected once. The leading ten clones occupy approximately 50% of the sample.

V ends up 6 bases short and J 2 bases short, with an unmatched junction base count of 3. The CDR3 goes from the cysteine to the phenylalanine over 13 residues. CDR3 DNA only is kept here, 39 bases in frame from base 1. The germline V gene encodes CDR1 MNHNY and CDR2 SVGAGI (reference sequence). This specimen comes from a study of cytotoxic CD8 clonotypes in ibrutinib-treated CLL (dated by TCRdb to the early 2020s). Background for the entire study: The cohort had over ten relapsed/refractory and approximately 15 treatment-naive patients; some 17 were IGHV unmutated. Responses were partial in roughly 24 patients and complete in 2; after median about 5.5 years follow-up, about 14 stayed in remission and 12 progressed. Samples at response were collected after a median of 12 months of treatment, with a range of roughly 6 to 40 months. An average of approximately 260,000 productive templates and 80,000 to 100,000 productive rearrangements was obtained per sample. Of the approximately 87 participants in the trial, about 26 had longitudinal samples available. Cryopreserved peripheral blood mononuclear cells were collected before treatment, at response, and at either disease progression or sustained remission. All remission and progressive disease samples were collected while patients were still receiving ibrutinib. On the study overall, not on this receptor specifically: Lymph node repertoires were not examined, and the timing of sampling was not matched between patients in sustained remission and those whose disease progressed. Public clonotypes were rare and either shrank or stayed stable during treatment, and the rise in clonality at ibrutinib response reflected expansion of private clonotypes. At baseline, clonality was higher than in age-matched healthy donors and showed a strong correlation with circulating CD8+ T-cell counts. Clonality increased at ibrutinib response, stayed stable in sustained remission, and fell back toward baseline at progression.

Taken with the paper, the label for time point translates to: less than 30 months on ibrutinib. For TCR beta library preparation, 1.5 to 2 micrograms of genomic DNA was extracted from cryopreserved PBMCs. Longitudinal blood samples from CLL patients on ibrutinib monotherapy underwent high-throughput TCR beta sequencing. The patients took part in an open-label, single-center phase 2 trial of ibrutinib monotherapy. Sequencing used PBMCs, obtained after 24 months of ibrutinib treatment. This sequence was found in a human donor with chronic lymphocytic leukemia. This sequence uses TRBV6-6 and TRBJ2-7, with 8 middle bases fitting TRBD1. The DNA sequence is given as TGTGCCAGCAGGCCGGGACAGGCCTACGAGCAGTACTTC. It specifies CASRPGQAYEQYF.